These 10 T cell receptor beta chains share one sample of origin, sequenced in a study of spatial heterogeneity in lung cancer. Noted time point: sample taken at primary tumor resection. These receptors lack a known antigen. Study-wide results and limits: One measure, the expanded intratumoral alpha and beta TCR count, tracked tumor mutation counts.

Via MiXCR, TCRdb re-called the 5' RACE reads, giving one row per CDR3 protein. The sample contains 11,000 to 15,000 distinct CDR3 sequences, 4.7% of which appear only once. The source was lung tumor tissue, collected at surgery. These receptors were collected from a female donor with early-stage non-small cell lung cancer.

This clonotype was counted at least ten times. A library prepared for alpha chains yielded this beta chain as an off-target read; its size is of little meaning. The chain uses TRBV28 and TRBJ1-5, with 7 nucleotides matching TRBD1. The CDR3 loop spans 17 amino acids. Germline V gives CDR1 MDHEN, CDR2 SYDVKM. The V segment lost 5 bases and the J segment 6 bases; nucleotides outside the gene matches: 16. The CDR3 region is CASSPTPRGRSSQPQHF. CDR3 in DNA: TGTGCCAGCAGTCCAACGCCTAGGGGGCGATCAAGTCAGCCCCAGCATTTT.

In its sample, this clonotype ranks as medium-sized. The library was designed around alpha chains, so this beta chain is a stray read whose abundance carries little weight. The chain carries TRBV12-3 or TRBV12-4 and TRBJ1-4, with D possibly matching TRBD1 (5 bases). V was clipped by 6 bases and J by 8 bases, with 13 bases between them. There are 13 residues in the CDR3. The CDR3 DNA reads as TGTGCCAGCAGCCCCTTGGAGGGGGAAAAACTGTTTTTT. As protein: CASSPLEGEKLFF.

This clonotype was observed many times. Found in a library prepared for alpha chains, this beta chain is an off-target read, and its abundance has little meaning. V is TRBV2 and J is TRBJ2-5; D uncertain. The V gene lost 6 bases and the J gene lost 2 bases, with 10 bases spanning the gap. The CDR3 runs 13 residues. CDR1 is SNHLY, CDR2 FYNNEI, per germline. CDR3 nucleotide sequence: TGTGCCAGCAGCGGTCAGTGGCAAGAGACCCAGTACTTC. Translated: CASSGQWQETQYF.

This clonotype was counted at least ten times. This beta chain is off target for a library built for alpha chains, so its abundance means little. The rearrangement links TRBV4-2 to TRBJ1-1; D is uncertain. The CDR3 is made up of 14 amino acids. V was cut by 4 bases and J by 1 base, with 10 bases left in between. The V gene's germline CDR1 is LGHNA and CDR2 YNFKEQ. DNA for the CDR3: TGTGCCAGCAGCCTACGGACTCAGAACACTGAAGCTTTCTTT. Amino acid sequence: CASSLRTQNTEAFF.

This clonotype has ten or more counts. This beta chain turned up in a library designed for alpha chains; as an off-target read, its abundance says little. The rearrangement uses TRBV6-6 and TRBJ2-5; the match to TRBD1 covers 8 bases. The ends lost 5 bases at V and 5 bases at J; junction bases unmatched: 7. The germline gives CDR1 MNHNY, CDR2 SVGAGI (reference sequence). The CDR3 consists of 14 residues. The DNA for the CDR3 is TGTGCCAGCAGTCAGAACAGGGGGAGCGAGACCCAGTACTTC. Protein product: CASSQNRGSETQYF.

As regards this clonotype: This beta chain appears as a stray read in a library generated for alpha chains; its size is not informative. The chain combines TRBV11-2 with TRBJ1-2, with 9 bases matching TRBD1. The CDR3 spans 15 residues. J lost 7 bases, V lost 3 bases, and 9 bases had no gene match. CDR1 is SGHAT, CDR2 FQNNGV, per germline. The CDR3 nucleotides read TGTGCCAGCAGCTTGTATTACAGGGGGCTAGGTGGCTACACCTTC. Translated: CASSLYYRGLGGYTF.

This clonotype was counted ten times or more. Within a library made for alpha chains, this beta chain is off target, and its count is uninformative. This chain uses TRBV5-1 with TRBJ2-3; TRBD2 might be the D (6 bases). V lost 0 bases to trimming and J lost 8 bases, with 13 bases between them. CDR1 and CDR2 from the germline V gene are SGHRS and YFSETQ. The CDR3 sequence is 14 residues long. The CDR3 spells CASSLAQVGGTQYF. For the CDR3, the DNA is TGCGCCAGCAGCTTGGCCCAGGTCGGGGGTACGCAGTATTTT.

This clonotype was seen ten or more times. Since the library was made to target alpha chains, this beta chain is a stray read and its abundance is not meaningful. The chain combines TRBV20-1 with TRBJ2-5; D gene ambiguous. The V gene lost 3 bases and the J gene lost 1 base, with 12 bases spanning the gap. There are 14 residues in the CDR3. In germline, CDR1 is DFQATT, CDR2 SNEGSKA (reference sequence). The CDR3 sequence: CSASIRNIQETQYF. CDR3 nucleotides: TGCAGTGCTAGTATCCGGAATATCCAAGAGACCCAGTACTTC.

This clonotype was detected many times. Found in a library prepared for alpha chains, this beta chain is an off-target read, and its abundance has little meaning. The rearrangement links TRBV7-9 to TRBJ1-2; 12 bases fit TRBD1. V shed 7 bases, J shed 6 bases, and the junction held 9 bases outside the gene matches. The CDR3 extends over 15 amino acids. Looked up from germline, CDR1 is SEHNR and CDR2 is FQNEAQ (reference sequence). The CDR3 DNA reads TGTGCCAGCACCGTCCCGGGACAGGGGGCGAATGGCTACACCTTC. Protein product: CASTVPGQGANGYTF.

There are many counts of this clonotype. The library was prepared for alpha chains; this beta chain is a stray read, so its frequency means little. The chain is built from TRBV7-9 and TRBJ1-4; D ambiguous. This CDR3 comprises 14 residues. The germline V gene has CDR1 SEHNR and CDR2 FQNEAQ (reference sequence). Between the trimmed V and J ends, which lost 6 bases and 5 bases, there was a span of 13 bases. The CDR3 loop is CASRSDTMNEKLFF. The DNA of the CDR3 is TGTGCCAGCAGATCCGACACAATGAATGAAAAACTGTTTTTT. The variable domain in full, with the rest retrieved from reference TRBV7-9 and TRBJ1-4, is DTGVSQNPRHKITKRGQNVTFRCDPISEHNRLYWYRQTLGQGPEFLTYFQNEAQLEKSRLLSDRFSAERPKGSFSTLEIQRTEQGDSAMYLCASRSDTMNEKLFFGSGTQLSVL.